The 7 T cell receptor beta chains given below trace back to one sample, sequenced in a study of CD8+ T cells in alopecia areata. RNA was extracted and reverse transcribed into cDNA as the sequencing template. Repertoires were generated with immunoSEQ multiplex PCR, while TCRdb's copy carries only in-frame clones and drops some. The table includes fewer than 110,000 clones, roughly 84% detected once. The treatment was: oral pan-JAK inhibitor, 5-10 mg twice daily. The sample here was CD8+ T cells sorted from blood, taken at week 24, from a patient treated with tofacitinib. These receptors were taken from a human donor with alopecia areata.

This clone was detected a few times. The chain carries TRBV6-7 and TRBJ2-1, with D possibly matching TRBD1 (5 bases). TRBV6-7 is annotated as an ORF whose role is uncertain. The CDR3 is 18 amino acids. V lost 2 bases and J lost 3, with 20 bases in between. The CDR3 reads CASSYRGPPGMDYNEQFF. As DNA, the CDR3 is TGTGCCAGCAGTTACCGAGGACCCCCAGGGATGGACTACAATGAGCAGTTCTTC.

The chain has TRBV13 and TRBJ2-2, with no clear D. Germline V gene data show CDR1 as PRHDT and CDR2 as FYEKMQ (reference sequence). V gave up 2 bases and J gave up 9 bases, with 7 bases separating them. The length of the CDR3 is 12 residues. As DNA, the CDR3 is TGTGCCAGCAGCTTATTGGGCTGGGAGCTGTTTTTT. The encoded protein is CASSLLGWELFF.

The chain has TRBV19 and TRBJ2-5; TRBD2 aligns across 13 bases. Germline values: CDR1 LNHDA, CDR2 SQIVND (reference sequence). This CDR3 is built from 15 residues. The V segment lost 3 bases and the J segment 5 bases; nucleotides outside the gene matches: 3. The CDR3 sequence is CASSMELAGGETQYF. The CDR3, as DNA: TGTGCCAGTAGTATGGAACTAGCGGGGGGGGAGACCCAGTACTTC.

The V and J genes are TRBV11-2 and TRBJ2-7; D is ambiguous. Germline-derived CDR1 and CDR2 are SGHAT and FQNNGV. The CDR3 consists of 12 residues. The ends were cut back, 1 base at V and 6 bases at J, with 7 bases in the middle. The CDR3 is CASSLAGFEQYF. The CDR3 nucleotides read TGTGCCAGCAGCTTAGCAGGCTTCGAGCAGTACTTC. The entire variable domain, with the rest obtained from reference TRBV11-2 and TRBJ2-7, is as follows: EAGVAQSPRYKIIEKRQSVAFWCNPISGHATLYWYQQILGQGPKLLIQFQNNGVVDDSQLPKDRFSAERLKGVDSTLKIQPAKLEDSAVYLCASSLAGFEQYFGPGTRLTVT.

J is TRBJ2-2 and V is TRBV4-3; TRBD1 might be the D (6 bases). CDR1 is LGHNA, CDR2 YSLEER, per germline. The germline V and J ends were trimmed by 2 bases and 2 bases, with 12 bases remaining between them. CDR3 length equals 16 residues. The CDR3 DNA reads TGCGCCAGCAGCCAAAACTTACAGGGAAACACCGGGGAGCTGTTTTTT. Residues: CASSQNLQGNTGELFF.

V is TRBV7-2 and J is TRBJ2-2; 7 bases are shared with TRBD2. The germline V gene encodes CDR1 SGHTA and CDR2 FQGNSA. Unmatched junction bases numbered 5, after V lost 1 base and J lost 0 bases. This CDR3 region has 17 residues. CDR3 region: CASSLDRLAANTGELFF. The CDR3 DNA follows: TGTGCCAGCAGCTTAGATAGGCTAGCGGCGAACACCGGGGAGCTGTTTTTT.

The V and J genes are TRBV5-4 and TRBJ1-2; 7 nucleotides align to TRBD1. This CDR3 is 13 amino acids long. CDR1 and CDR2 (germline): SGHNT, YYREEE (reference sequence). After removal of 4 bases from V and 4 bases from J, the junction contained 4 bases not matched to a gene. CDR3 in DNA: TGTGCCAGCAGCCCTGGGACAGTCTATGGCTACACCTTC. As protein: CASSPGTVYGYTF.